These 15 T cell receptor beta chains were sequenced from one sample in a study of cytomegalovirus exposure and HLA in healthy donors. PCR used 60 Vbeta primers and 13 Jbeta primers. Sequenced by immunoSEQ multiplex PCR; TCRdb stores in-frame clones only, minus some. Among 100,000 to 150,000 clones listed, roughly a tenth were seen once. Sequencing used PBMCs. The receptors were gathered from a woman younger than 30 in good health and CMV-seropositive.

This clone came up a few times. The chain uses TRBV7-2 and TRBJ1-1; TRBD1 matches at 11 bases. J lost 4 bases, V lost 3 bases, and 7 bases had no gene match. Germline loops: CDR1 SGHTA, CDR2 FQGNSA. This CDR3 has 16 amino acids. As DNA, the CDR3 is TGTGCCAGCAGCTTGGGGACAGGGGGTTATGGCACTGAAGCTTTCTTT. It yields the protein CASSLGTGGYGTEAFF. Looking up the rest from reference TRBV7-2 and TRBJ1-1 gives the full variable domain: GAGVSQSPSNKVTEKGKDVELRCDPISGHTALYWYRQSLGQGLEFLIYFQGNSAPDKSGLPSDRFSAERTGGSVSTLTIQRTQQEDSAVYLCASSLGTGGYGTEAFFGQGTRLTVV.

The chain uses TRBV29-1 and TRBJ1-1; D remains ambiguous. CDR3 length equals 11 residues. The V end was cut by 6 bases, the J end by 7 bases, with 12 bases between. Germline V gives CDR1 SQVTM, CDR2 ANQGSEA. This CDR3 is CSVGLFVEAFF. The CDR3 coding sequence is TGCAGCGTCGGACTCTTTGTTGAAGCTTTCTTT.

This clone was seen a few times. This chain joins TRBV11-3 and TRBJ2-3; D is uncertain. V was pared by 3 bases and J by 6 bases, with 10 bases between. The CDR3 sequence is 13 residues long. CDR1 SGHNT and CDR2 YENEEA come from the germline V gene. This chain's CDR3 is CASSLYSLDTQYF. As DNA, the CDR3 is TGTGCCAGCAGCTTGTACAGCCTCGATACGCAGTATTTT.

This clone was found a few times. V usage is TRBV6-5 and J usage is TRBJ1-1; the D gene is possibly TRBD1 (5 bases). Germline CDR1 and CDR2: MNHEY and SVGAGI. The CDR3 loop spans 12 amino acids. V lost 5 bases to trimming and J lost 5 bases, with 9 bases between them. The CDR3 DNA follows: TGTGCCAGCAGTCCCCAGGGTACTGAAGCTTTCTTT. As protein: CASSPQGTEAFF.

This clone has more than one count but fewer than ten. The V and J genes are TRBV9 and TRBJ1-1; 7 bases are a match to TRBD1. Unmatched junction bases numbered 15, after V lost 4 bases and J lost 9 bases. The CDR3 spans 15 residues. Germline CDR1 is SGDLS and CDR2 is YYNGEE. The CDR3 DNA sequence: TGTGCCAGCAGCCCCGGAGACAGGGTCGATGGGAAAGCTTTCTTT. Translation gives CASSPGDRVDGKAFF. The whole variable domain, remainder taken from reference TRBV9 and TRBJ1-1, is DSGVTQTPKHLITATGQRVTLRCSPRSGDLSVYWYQQSLDQGLQFLIQYYNGEERAKGNILERFSAQQFPDLHSELNLSSLELGDSALYFCASSPGDRVDGKAFFGQGTRLTVV.

This sequence joins TRBV21-1 and TRBJ2-7; the DNA was not used to check the table's D call, TRBD2. TRBV21-1 is recorded as a pseudogene. The CDR3 contains 17 residues. The CDR3 DNA reads TGTGCCAGCAGCAAAAAGGGGACTAGCGGGATCGTCTACGAGCAGTACTTC. Amino acid sequence: CASSKKGTSGIVYEQYF.

This clone was counted only a few times. This chain joins TRBV28 and TRBJ2-5; 10 nucleotides agree with TRBD2. This CDR3 contains 17 residues. Per the germline V gene, CDR1 is MDHEN and CDR2 is SYDVKM. V trimming: 4 bases; J trimming: 4 bases; junction bases outside the gene matches: 12. Written as DNA, the CDR3 is TGTGCCAGCAGTTCCCGAGCTAGCGGGAGTATGGGAGAGACCCAGTACTTC. This gives the protein CASSSRASGSMGETQYF.

The gene calls are TRBV19 and TRBJ1-5; D not certain. The CDR3 is made up of 13 amino acids. Germline V gives CDR1 LNHDA, CDR2 SQIVND (reference sequence). V lost 6 bases and J 0 bases, leaving 6 bases between the germline ends. For the CDR3, the DNA is TGTGCCAGTAGCCCGTATAGCAATCAGCCCCAGCATTTT. It specifies CASSPYSNQPQHF. Full variable domain (outside the CDR3, taken from reference TRBV19 and TRBJ1-5): DGGITQSPKYLFRKEGQNVTLSCEQNLNHDAMYWYRQDPGQGLRLIYYSQIVNDFQKGDIAEGYSVSREKKESFPLTVTSAQKNPTAFYLCASSPYSNQPQHFGDGTRLSIL.

CDR3 bases: TGCAGCGTCGTAGGACTAGCGGGGGGCAATGAGCAGTTCTTC. Protein: CSVVGLAGGNEQFF. The chain has TRBV29-1 and TRBJ2-1; 14 nucleotides align to TRBD2. CDR1 is SQVTM and CDR2 is ANQGSEA in the germline V gene. CDR3 length: 14 residues. V shed 6 bases, J shed 6 bases, and the junction held 4 bases outside the gene matches.

V usage is TRBV5-1 and J usage is TRBJ1-6; 8 positions match TRBD1. J gave up 8 bases and V 5 bases, and 3 bases lay outside the gene matches. The CDR3 runs 13 residues. CDR1 and CDR2 (germline): SGHRS, YFSETQ. In nucleotides, the CDR3 is TGCGCCAGCAGTCCAGGGGGCTATTCACCCCTCCACTTT. Protein product: CASSPGGYSPLHF. Complete variable domain (other parts from reference TRBV5-1 and TRBJ1-6): KAGVTQTPRYLIKTRGQQVTLSCSPISGHRSVSWYQQTPGQGLQFLFEYFSETQRNKGNFPGRFSGRQFSNSRSEMNVSTLELGDSALYLCASSPGGYSPLHFGNGTRLTVT.

This clone was counted only a few times. The chain recombines TRBV5-4 with TRBJ1-3; no firm D call. CDR1 is SGHNT and CDR2 is YYREEE in the germline V gene (reference sequence). This CDR3 contains 13 residues. Trimming removed 4 bases at V and 4 bases at J, with 9 bases between. CDR3 sequence (DNA): TGTGCCAGCAGCCCGGGATCCGGAAACACCATATATTTT. It yields the protein CASSPGSGNTIYF.

The V and J genes are TRBV5-1 and TRBJ2-1; possibly TRBD2 for D (6 bases). The CDR3 is made up of 16 amino acids. Between the trimmed V and J ends, which lost 0 bases and 2 bases, there was a span of 12 bases. Germline assignment: CDR1 SGHRS and CDR2 YFSETQ. In DNA, the CDR3 is TGCGCCAGCAGCTTGGCCCCCGCGGGACCCTACAATGAGCAGTTCTTC. It yields the protein CASSLAPAGPYNEQFF. Variable domain in full (rest from reference TRBV5-1 and TRBJ2-1): KAGVTQTPRYLIKTRGQQVTLSCSPISGHRSVSWYQQTPGQGLQFLFEYFSETQRNKGNFPGRFSGRQFSNSRSEMNVSTLELGDSALYLCASSLAPAGPYNEQFFGPGTRLTVL.

The chain recombines TRBV10-3 with TRBJ2-7, with D possibly being TRBD2 (6 bases). Germline values: CDR1 ENHRY, CDR2 SYGVKD. The CDR3 runs to 14 residues. The V end lost 5 bases, the J end lost 3 bases, and 14 bases lay between the germline ends. The CDR3 sequence: CAISPGASVYEQYF. DNA for the CDR3: TGTGCCATCAGTCCCGGGGCTAGCGTCTACGAGCAGTACTTC.

The V and J genes are TRBV6-1 and TRBJ1-2; D is unresolved. The germline V gene encodes CDR1 MNHNS and CDR2 SASEGT. This CDR3 has 10 amino acids. The V end lost 11 bases, the J end lost 8 bases, and 12 bases lay between the germline ends. This chain's CDR3 is CAGGGFGYTF. The CDR3 bases are TGTGCCGGTGGAGGATTCGGCTACACCTTC.

This clone was seen more than once but under ten times. This chain connects TRBV4-1 to TRBJ1-1; weak D call: TRBD1 (5 bases). Trimming took off 0 bases at V and 11 bases at J, with 10 bases between the two ends. The V gene's germline CDR1 is MGHRA and CDR2 YSYEKL. The CDR3 contains 12 residues. The CDR3 region is CASSQDRDYAFF. CDR3 sequence (DNA): TGCGCCAGCAGCCAAGATCGGGACTACGCTTTCTTT.